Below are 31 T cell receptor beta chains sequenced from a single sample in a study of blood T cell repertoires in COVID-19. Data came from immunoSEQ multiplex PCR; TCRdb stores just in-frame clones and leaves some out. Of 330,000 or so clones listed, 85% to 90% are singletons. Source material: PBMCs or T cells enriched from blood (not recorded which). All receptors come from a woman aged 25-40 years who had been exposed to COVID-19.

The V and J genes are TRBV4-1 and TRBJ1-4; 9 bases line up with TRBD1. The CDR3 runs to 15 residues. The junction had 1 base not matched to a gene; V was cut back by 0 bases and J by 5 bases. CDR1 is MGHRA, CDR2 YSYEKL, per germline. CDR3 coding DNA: TGCGCCAGCAGCCAAGAGGACAGGGGAAATGAAAAACTGTTTTTT. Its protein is CASSQEDRGNEKLFF.

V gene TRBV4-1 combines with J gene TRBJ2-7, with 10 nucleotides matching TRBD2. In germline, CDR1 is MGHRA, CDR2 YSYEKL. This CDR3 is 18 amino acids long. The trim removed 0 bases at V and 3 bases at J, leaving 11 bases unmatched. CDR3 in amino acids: CASSQDTLAGDSVYEQYF. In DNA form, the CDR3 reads TGCGCCAGCAGCCAAGATACCCTAGCGGGAGATAGTGTCTACGAGCAGTACTTC.

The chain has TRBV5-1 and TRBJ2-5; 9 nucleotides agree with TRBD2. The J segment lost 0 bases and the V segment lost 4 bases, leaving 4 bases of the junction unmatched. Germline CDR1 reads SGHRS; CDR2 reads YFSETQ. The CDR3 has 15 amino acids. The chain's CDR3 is CASSLSGRNQETQYF. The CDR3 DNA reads TGCGCCAGCAGCCTTAGCGGGAGAAACCAAGAGACCCAGTACTTC.

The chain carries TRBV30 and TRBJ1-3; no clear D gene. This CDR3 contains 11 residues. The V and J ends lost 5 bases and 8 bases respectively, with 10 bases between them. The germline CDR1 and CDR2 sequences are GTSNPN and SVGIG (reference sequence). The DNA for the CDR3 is TGTGCCTGGCGGGTTGCGTACACCATATATTTT. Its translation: CAWRVAYTIYF. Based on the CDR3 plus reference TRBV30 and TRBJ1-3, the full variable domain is SQTIHQWPATLVQPVGSPLSLECTVEGTSNPNLYWYRQAAGRGLQLLFYSVGIGQISSEVPQNLSASRPQDRQFILSSKKLLLSDSGFYLCAWRVAYTIYFGEGSWLTVV.

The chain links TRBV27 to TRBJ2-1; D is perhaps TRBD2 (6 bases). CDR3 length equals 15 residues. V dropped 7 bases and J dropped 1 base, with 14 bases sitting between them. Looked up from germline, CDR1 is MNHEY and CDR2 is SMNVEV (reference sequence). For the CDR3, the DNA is TGTGCCAGCATTAAGTCCGGGACTTCCTACAATGAGCAGTTCTTC. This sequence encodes CASIKSGTSYNEQFF.

The CDR3 sequence is CASSEWTNQETQYF. As DNA, the CDR3 is TGTGCCAGCAGTGAATGGACAAACCAAGAGACCCAGTACTTC. The chain carries TRBV6-1 and TRBJ2-5; weak D call: TRBD1 (5 bases). This CDR3 is built from 14 residues. Trimming pared 2 bases from V and 0 bases from J, leaving 7 bases between. Germline V gene lookup returns CDR1 MNHNS and CDR2 SASEGT.

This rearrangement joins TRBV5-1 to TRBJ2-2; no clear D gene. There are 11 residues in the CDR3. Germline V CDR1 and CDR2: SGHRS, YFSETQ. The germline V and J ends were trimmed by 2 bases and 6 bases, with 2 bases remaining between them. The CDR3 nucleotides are TGCGCCAGCAGCTTCGCCGGGGAGCTGTTTTTT. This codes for CASSFAGELFF.

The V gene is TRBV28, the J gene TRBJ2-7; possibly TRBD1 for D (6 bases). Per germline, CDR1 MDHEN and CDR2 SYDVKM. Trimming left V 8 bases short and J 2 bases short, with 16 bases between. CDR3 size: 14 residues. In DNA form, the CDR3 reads TGTGCCAGCGCCTCGACAGGTTCAACCTACGAGCAGTACTTC. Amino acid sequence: CASASTGSTYEQYF.

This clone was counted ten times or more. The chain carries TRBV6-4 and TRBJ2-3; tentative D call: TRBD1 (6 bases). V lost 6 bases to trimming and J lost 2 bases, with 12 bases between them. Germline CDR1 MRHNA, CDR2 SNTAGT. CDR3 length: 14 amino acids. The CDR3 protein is CASSRDTSTDTQYF. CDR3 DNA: TGTGCCAGCAGCCGGGACACCTCCACAGATACGCAGTATTTT.

This chain's CDR3 is CASSQTFGTGGAEAFF. Written as DNA, the CDR3 is TGTGCCAGCAGCCAAACATTCGGGACAGGGGGTGCTGAAGCTTTCTTT. The chain carries TRBV3-1 (or the pseudogene TRBV3-2) and TRBJ1-1; 11 bases are a match to TRBD1. This CDR3 comprises 16 residues. J lost 6 bases, V lost 2 bases, and 8 bases had no gene match. Germline CDR1 and CDR2: LGHDT and YNNKEL (reference sequence).

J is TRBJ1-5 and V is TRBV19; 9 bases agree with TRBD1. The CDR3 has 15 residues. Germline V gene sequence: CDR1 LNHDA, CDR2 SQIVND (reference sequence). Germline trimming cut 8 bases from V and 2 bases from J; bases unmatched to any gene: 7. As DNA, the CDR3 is TGTGCCAGTCAAGGGGGACAGGGTGGCAATCAGCCCCAGCATTTT. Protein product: CASQGGQGGNQPQHF.

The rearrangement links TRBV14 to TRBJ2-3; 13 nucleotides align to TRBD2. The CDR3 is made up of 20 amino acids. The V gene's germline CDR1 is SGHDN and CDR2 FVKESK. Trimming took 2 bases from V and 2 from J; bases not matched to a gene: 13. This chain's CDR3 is CASSQKGLKGLAGNTDTQYF. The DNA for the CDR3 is TGTGCCAGCAGCCAAAAGGGGCTAAAGGGACTAGCGGGGAACACAGATACGCAGTATTTT.

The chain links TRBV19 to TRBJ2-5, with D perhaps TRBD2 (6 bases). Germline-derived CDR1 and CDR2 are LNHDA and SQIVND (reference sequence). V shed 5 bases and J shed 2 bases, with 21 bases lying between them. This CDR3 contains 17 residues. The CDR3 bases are TGTGCCAGTAGTCCCCGTCTGGGCGGGGTTGGGCAAGAGACCCAGTACTTC. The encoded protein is CASSPRLGGVGQETQYF.

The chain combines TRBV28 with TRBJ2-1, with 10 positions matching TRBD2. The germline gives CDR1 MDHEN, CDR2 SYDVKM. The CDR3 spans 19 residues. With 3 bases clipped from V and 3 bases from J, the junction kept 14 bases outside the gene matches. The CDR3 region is CASSFGPVLAGENYNEQFF. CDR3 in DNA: TGTGCCAGCAGTTTCGGACCCGTTCTAGCGGGAGAGAACTACAATGAGCAGTTCTTC.

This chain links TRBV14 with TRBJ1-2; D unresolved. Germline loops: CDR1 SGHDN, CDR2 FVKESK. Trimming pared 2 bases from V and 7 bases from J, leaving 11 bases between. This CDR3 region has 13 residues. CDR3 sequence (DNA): TGTGCCAGCAGCCAATATCGAGGGATTGGCTACACCTTC. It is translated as CASSQYRGIGYTF.

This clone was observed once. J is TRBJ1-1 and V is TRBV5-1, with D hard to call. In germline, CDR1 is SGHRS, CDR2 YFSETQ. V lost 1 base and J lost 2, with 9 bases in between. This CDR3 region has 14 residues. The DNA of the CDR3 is TGCGCCAGCAGCTTGTATCCAGGCAACACTGAAGCTTTCTTT. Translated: CASSLYPGNTEAFF.

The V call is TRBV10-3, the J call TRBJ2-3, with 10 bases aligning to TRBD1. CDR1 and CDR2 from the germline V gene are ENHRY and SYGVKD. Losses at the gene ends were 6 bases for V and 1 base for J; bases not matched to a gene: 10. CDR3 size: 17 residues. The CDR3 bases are TGTGCCATCAGGAGCGCCCCGGGACAGGGGCGCACAGATACGCAGTATTTT. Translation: CAIRSAPGQGRTDTQYF.

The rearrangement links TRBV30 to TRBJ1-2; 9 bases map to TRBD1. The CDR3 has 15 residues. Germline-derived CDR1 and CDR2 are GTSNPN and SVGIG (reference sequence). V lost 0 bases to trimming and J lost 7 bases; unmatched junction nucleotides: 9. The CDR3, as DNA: TGTGCCTGGAGTGTCTTCGAACAGGGGGCTATTGGCTACACCTTC. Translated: CAWSVFEQGAIGYTF.

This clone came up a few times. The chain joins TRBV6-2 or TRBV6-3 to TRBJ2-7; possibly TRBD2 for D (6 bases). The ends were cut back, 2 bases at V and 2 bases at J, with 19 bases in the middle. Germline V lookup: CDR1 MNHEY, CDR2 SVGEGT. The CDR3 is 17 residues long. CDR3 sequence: CASSYDLGGRSAYEQYF. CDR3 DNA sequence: TGTGCCAGCAGTTACGACCTCGGGGGACGGTCGGCCTACGAGCAGTACTTC.

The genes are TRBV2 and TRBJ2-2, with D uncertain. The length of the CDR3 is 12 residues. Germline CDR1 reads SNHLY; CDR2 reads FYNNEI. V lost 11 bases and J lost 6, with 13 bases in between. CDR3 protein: CALLRRAGELFF. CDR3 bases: TGTGCCCTTCTTCGACGGGCCGGGGAGCTGTTTTTT.

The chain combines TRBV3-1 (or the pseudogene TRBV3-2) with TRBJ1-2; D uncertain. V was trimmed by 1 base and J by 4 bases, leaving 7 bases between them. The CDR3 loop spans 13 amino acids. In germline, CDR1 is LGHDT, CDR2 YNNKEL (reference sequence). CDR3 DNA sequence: TGTGCCAGCAGCCAAGCCCTTCCCTATGGCTACACCTTC. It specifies CASSQALPYGYTF.

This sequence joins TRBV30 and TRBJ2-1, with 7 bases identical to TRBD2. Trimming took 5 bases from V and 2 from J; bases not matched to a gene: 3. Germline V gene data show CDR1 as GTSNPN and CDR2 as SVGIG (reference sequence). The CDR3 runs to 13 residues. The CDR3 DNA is TGTGCCTGGGCGGGGGTGACCTACAATGAGCAGTTCTTC. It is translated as CAWAGVTYNEQFF.

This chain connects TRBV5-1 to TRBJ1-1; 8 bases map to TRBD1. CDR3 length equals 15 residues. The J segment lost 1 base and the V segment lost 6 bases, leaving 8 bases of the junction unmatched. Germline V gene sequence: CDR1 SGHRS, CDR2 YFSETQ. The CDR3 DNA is TGCGCCAGCACCCCCGGGACAGGTCGGAACACTGAAGCTTTCTTT. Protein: CASTPGTGRNTEAFF.

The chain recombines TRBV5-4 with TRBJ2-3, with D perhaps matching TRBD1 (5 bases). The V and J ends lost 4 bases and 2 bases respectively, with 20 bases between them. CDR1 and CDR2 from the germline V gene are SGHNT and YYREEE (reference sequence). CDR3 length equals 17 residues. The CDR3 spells CASSELTVSDSTDTQYF. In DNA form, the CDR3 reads TGTGCCAGCAGCGAGCTGACAGTATCCGACTCCACAGATACGCAGTATTTT.

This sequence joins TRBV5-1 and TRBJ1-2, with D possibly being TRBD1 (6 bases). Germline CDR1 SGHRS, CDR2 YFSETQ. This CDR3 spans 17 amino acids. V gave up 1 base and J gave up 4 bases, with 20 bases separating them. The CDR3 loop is CASSLQPDRSDLYGYTF. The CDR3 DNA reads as TGCGCCAGCAGCTTGCAGCCCGACAGGTCGGACCTCTATGGCTACACCTTC.

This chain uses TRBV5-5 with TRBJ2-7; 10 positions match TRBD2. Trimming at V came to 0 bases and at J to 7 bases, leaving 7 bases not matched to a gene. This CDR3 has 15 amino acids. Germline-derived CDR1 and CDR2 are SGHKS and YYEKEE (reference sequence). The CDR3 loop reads CASSLADSGRWEQYF. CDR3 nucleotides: TGTGCCAGCAGCTTGGCGGATAGCGGGAGGTGGGAGCAGTACTTC.

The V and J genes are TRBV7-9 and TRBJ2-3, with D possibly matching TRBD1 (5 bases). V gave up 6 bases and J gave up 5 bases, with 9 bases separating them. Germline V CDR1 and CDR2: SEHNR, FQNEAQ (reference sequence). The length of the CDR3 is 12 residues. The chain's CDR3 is CASRLTEDTQYF. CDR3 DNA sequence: TGTGCCAGCAGACTGACAGAAGATACGCAGTATTTT.

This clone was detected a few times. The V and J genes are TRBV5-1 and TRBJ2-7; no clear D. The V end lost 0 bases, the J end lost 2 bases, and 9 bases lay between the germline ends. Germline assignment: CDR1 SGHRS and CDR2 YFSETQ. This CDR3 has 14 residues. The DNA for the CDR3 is TGCGCCAGCAGCTTGGTTCTAGAACCCTACGAGCAGTACTTC. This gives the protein CASSLVLEPYEQYF.

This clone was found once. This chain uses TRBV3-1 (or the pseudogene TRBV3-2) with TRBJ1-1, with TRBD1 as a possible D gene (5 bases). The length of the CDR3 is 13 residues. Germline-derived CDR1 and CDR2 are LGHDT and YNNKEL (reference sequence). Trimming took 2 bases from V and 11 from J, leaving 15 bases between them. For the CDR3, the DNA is TGTGCCAGCAGCCAAACACAGGCTCGTAGGGCTTTCTTT. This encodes CASSQTQARRAFF.

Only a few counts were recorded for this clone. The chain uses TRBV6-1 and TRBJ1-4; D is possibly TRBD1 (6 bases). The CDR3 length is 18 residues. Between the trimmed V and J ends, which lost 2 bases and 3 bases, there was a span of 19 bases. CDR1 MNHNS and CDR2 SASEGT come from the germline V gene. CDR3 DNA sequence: TGTGCCAGCAGTGAATATTTACCCTCGACAGGAGCTAATGAAAAACTGTTTTTT. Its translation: CASSEYLPSTGANEKLFF.

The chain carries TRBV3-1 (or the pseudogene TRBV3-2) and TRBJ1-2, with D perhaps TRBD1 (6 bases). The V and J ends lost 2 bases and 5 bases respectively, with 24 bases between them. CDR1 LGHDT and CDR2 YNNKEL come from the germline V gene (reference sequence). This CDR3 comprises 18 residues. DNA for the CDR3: TGTGCCAGCAGCCAATCCTCCGGGGTCCCGGCGAGGGGGTATGGCTACACCTTC. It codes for CASSQSSGVPARGYGYTF.